This TCR beta chain was recorded in a study of shared clonotypes between healthy human individuals. V lost 10 bases to trimming and J lost 6 bases, with 22 bases between them. This CDR3 region has 15 residues. Germline V gene lookup returns CDR1 PRHDT and CDR2 FYEKMQ (reference sequence). Clones were sequenced by immunoSEQ multiplex PCR, and TCRdb holds only the in-frame ones, with some missing. The repertoire holds some 800,000 clones, with around 92% as singletons. CD8 cells regarded as naive lacked CD45RO, were positively chosen for CCR7, and omitted terminally differentiated effector memory CD45RA+ cells.

The source material was naive CD8+ T cells sorted from blood. The TCR comes from a man younger than 40 in good health. The chain employs TRBV13 and TRBJ2-1; D tentatively fits TRBD1 or TRBD2 (6 bases each). In DNA, the CDR3 is TGTGCCACAGAACGGGCTCGCGGAGGGGGCAATGAGCAGTTCTTC. The encoded protein is CATERARGGGNEQFF.